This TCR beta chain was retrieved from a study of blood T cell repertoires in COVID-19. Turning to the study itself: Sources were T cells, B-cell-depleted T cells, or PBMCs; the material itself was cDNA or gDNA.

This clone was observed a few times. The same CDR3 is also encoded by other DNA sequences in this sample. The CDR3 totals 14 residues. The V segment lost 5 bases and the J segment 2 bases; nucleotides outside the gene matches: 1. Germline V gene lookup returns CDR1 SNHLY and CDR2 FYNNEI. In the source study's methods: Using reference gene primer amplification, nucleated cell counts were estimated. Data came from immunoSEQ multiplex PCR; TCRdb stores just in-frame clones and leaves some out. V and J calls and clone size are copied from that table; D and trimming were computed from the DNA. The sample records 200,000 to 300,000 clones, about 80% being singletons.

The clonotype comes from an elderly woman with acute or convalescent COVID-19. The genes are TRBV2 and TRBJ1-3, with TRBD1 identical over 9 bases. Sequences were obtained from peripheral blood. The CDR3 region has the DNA TGTGCCAGCAGTCGGGACAGGGCTGGAAACACCATATATTTT. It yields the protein CASSRDRAGNTIYF.